This TCR beta chain was captured in a study of T-cell reconstitution after alpha-beta-depleted transplantation in children. Overall study findings and caveats: At around two months after transplant, the alpha-beta T cells were reportedly derived from several hundred expanded clones that came from non-depleted graft cells.

Unique molecular identifiers were incorporated into the prepared TCRbeta library. One entry per CDR3 protein results from TCRdb running MiXCR on the PCR reads. The sample has more than 120,000 distinct CDR3 sequences; more than 8% are singletons. This CDR3 region has 14 residues. Germline CDR1 DFQATT, CDR2 SNEGSKA (reference sequence). V lost 1 base to trimming and J lost 2 bases, with 11 bases between them. This clonotype has a count of ten or more. The antigen remains undetermined. The TCR comes from a female patient between 2 and 15 years old who had a stem cell transplant for congenital amegakaryocytic thrombocytopenia, so the T cells may come from the graft donor. The specimen was PBMCs, mostly from graft donor cells, collected 180 days after TCRalphabeta/CD19-depleted stem cell transplant. This chain uses TRBV20-1 with TRBJ2-5, with a possible D match to TRBD2 (5 bases). The chain's CDR3 is CSARGGEGQETQYF. The CDR3 DNA is TGCAGTGCTAGAGGGGGAGAAGGGCAAGAGACCCAGTACTTC.